This TCR beta chain was profiled in a study of cytomegalovirus exposure and HLA in healthy donors (TCRdb year 2017). About the investigation overall: An earlier analysis of more than 550 of the donors reported 250 to 300 Gb of sequence data and roughly 120 million unique TCR beta sequences obtained from approximately 180 million T cells. The study combined high-throughput TCR immunosequencing, statistical association of individual TCRs with disease status, and machine learning to predict cytomegalovirus infection status. The number of typed donors differed by locus: about 620-640 for A, B, C, DRB1 and DQB1; approximately 530 for DQA1; some 590 for DPA1; and around 470 for DPB1. Along with the roughly 670-subject first cohort, a separate validation cohort of over 90 different subjects was used. The study aimed to test whether cataloging public T cell receptors could reveal signatures of past pathogen exposure. The later analysis used no new phenotypic data to find candidate immune exposures, relying instead on TCR beta sequences and their occurrence across donors. A later analysis re-examined previously published TCR beta repertoires from around 670 donors and added high-resolution HLA genotyping to investigate patterns of TCR occurrence. In an earlier analysis of around 540 of the donors, high-throughput TCR beta sequencing was used to judge whether each TCR beta V gene segment behaved as functional or pseudogenic. Among the roughly 400 genotyped donors, more than 70% belonged to the genetic ancestry cluster associated with self-reported Caucasian donors. All discovery cohort repertoires had been generated on a single sequencing platform. A handful of DR-DQ haplotypes were treated as single units for association and clustering because of strong linkage in the cohort. Genome-wide SNP genotypes for about 65% of the 666 donors were used in a later genetic analysis, which treated that subset as a discovery cohort. An early release covering some 640 HLA-typed donors comprised about 300 gigabases of sequencing data and 85 million or so unique TCR sequences. The study used immunosequencing to profile the T cell repertoires of several hundred subjects and linked those repertoires to cytomegalovirus serostatus. Donor age, sex, ethnicity and CMV serostatus were compiled together with the repertoire data. On average, 235,054 unique TCR beta nucleotide sequences were sequenced per donor among 350 to 400 genotyped donors of the cohort, with roughly a sixth of those sequences being non-productive. HLA typing covered class I and class II loci at four-digit resolution.

The cohort comprised several hundred healthy bone marrow donors. Cohort members were all nominally healthy when sampled, although unrecorded immune exposures were likely present. The donor was CMV seropositive and was included in the group of 250 to 300 seropositive cohort members. A peripheral blood sample was collected from each donor, and TCR beta sequencing was performed on peripheral blood mononuclear cells. The Qiagen DNeasy Blood Extraction Kit was used to extract genomic DNA from the blood cell samples. The library was obtained by the immunoSEQ multiplex PCR assay. For the multiplex PCR, a mixture combining 60 forward primers for TCR Vbeta segments and 13 reverse primers for TCR Jbeta segments was used. A multiplex PCR assay on genomic DNA amplified the CDR3 region of rearranged TCR beta genes. The Illumina HiSeq System was used to sequence the amplified TCR beta libraries as 87-base-pair reads. The published analysis was carried out like this. Across the 700 or so repertoires, a later analysis counted tens of millions of unique TCR beta chains, around 11 million of which were shared by at least two donors. Raw reads were error-corrected and collapsed into unique sequences by a nearest-neighbor algorithm in which closely related sequences were merged to remove PCR and sequencing errors. Alignment of CDR3 sequences to IMGT reference sequences was used to assign V, D and J gene segments. For a sequence to be retained, a match of at least six nucleotides was required to both a V gene segment and a J gene segment. Rearrangements were called productive when the CDR3 lacked stop codons and stayed in frame with V and J; all others were non-productive. CDR3 was defined according to IMGT convention as the region running from the second conserved V-encoded cysteine to the conserved J-encoded phenylalanine. In an earlier analysis of around 540 of the donors, sequences lacking an unambiguous match to a single V gene segment were excluded. In an earlier analysis of 450 to 700 of the donors, V segments were called functional above 56.7% productive rearrangements and were called segregating when the between-donor standard deviation exceeded 5%. To diagnose cytomegalovirus status from the catalog of TCR beta chain sequences, a statistical classification framework was built. A later analysis assigned V and J genes by comparing TCR nucleotide sequences with IMGT/GENE-DB human TR gene sequences. The TCRdist pipeline was used in a later analysis to assign CDR3 sequences and most-parsimonious VDJ recombination scenarios. In a later analysis, each TCR beta chain was defined by its CDR3 amino acid sequence together with its V-gene family, and reads lacking a unique V-gene family were excluded. A later analysis removed 600 or so highly shared, low-generation-probability nucleotide sequences to deal with suspected cross-contamination and a sequencing artifact. For each public chain, a later analysis derived a clonal expansion index from normalized ranks of inferred template counts within each repertoire. In a later analysis, generation probabilities were computed with a VDJ recombination model fitted to out-of-frame rearrangements, and the resulting probabilities were checked against IGoR. A later analysis scored TCR-TCR, TCR-HLA and TCR-CMV co-occurrence with hypergeometric tests, applying a repertoire-size bias correction to TCR pairs. A later analysis estimated false discovery rates by permuting HLA or CMV assignments 20 times. In a later analysis, co-occurring TCRs were grouped with DBSCAN, and TCRdist sequence similarity was added when clustering was performed within HLA-allele-positive subsets. Repertoires with fewer than 30,000 or more than 120,000 public chains were left out of co-occurrence clustering, as were about five repertoires with anomalous nucleotide sharing. The immuneACCESS repertoire file appears here via TCRdb, limited to in-frame rearrangements. These files lack a portion of the clones; in checked studies, under half of the deficit traces to unresolved V genes, and the cause of the others is not known. V, J and clone size are those of that table, while D and trimming were read from the DNA. For this sample there are 55,000 to 75,000 clones; less than 85% appear just once. 6% to 7% of the sample is in the top ten clones.

The full study reports these points: Immune exposure information for the cohort was limited to CMV serostatus. Only TCR beta chains were sequenced in this cohort, and the absence of alpha or paired-chain data limited detectable features. A later analysis associated 16,951 TCR beta sequences with specific HLA alleles at a false discovery rate of 0.05. Across donors, most TCR sequences were observed very rarely, whereas some public TCRs were present in many individuals. Because some donors lacked HLA typing at each locus, the association tests relied only on the typed subset. Strong co-occurrence of HLA alleles, especially DR and DQ, made assigning TCR associations to individual alleles difficult. In vitro tests confirmed that a few of the cytomegalovirus-associated TCR beta chains recognize cytomegalovirus antigens. The sequencing pipeline was judged likely to have produced a cluster of highly shared sequence variants as a technical artifact. The earlier analysis of almost 600 of the donors excluded about 16 rarely observed V segments, including chromosome 9 orphons, because counts were too low. A later analysis found that TCR association rates varied across HLA loci, with DRB1 alleles showing the most associated TCRs and HLA-C alleles the fewest. Compared with equally common non-associated chains, HLA-associated TCR beta chains in a later analysis were more clonally expanded and had lower generation probabilities. Linkage disequilibrium might explain the correlated functional status among segregating V segments, but an unknown experimental factor could not be ruled out. According to the authors, the approach could potentially be generalized to other disease states and immunological phenotypes. A further reported finding was that TCR beta sequences accurately predicted the HLA-A and HLA-B alleles for most subjects in the first cohort. A later analysis found that most CMV-associated TCR beta chains appeared HLA-restricted, with HLA associations seemingly driven largely by CMV exposure. The presence/absence analyses assumed that sequencing depth was roughly uniform across donors, and that assumption may not be true. Broadly in line with IMGT annotations, most TCR beta V segments showed up in productive rearrangements about 90% or about 30% of the time in an earlier analysis of several hundred of the donors. The study gave a list of 150 to 200 TCR beta chains associated with cytomegalovirus. In a later analysis, several top co-occurrence clusters were reported to appear linked to parvovirus B19, influenza, CMV and Epstein-Barr virus. Because the 87-base-pair reads could not distinguish some IMGT-functional V segments, including TRBV6-2 and TRBV6-3, those segments were excluded. Cytomegalovirus status was reported to be diagnosed by the classifier with high specificity and sensitivity in both the original and validation cohorts. A later genetic analysis associated a missense DCLRE1C variant with V-gene and J-gene trimming of TCR beta chains, and an independent cohort replicated the association. In a later genetic analysis, fewer N-insertions in productive TCRs were reported among donors in an Asian-associated ancestry cluster than the roughly 700-donor mean.

Notes on this clone: The specificity of this receptor is unknown. Nothing much larger sits one base from this clone, and base qualities are not available.

Ends trimmed: V by 4 bases, J by 6 bases; bases unmatched to a gene: 6. Counted from cysteine to phenylalanine, this CDR3 has 14 amino acids. Only CDR3 DNA remains: 42 bases, in frame from the first base. Looking up the germline V gene yields CDR1 SGHTS and CDR2 YDEGEE. The specimen sequenced was PBMCs. The source is a man aged 25-45 years in good health and CMV-seropositive. The chain was built from TRBV5-8 and TRBJ2-7, with 11 junctional bases fitting TRBD2. The CDR3 region has the sequence CASSGTGLAAEQYF. The DNA sequence follows: TGTGCCAGCAGCGGAACGGGACTAGCGGCCGAGCAGTACTTC.